The 22 T cell receptor beta chains reported below all come from one sample, sequenced in a study of cytomegalovirus exposure and HLA in healthy donors. The PCR ran on 60 Vbeta and 13 Jbeta primers. Some clones are missing from TCRdb's copy, which holds only in-frame ones; the method was immunoSEQ multiplex PCR. Here the sample spans about 35,000 clones, roughly 90% being singletons. The sample comprised PBMCs. The receptors originated from a woman between 18 and 30 years old in good health and CMV-seronegative.

The CDR3 bases are TGCGCCAGCAGCCAGGGGGCGGGCTATGGCTACACCTTC. It translates to CASSQGAGYGYTF. The chain recombines TRBV4-1 with TRBJ1-2; D perhaps matches TRBD1 (6 bases). Per the germline V gene, CDR1 is MGHRA and CDR2 is YSYEKL. V was pared by 3 bases and J by 4 bases, with 9 bases between. The CDR3 sequence is 13 residues long.

This chain uses TRBV27 with TRBJ2-7; weak D call: TRBD2 (6 bases). The germline V and J ends were trimmed by 5 bases and 3 bases, with 14 bases remaining between them. The CDR3 has 14 residues. The germline V gene encodes CDR1 MNHEY and CDR2 SMNVEV (reference sequence). The CDR3 loop is CASSPQIGGYEQYF. The DNA of the CDR3 is TGTGCCAGCAGTCCCCAGATCGGGGGCTACGAGCAGTACTTC.

Only one count was recorded for this clone. This sequence joins TRBV4-2 and TRBJ2-7; 7 positions agree with TRBD2. Germline assignment: CDR1 LGHNA and CDR2 YNFKEQ. Germline trimming cut 0 bases from V and 1 base from J; bases unmatched to any gene: 3. This CDR3 spans 15 amino acids. The CDR3 bases are TGTGCCAGCAGCCAAGAAAGTAGCGGGTCCTACGAGCAGTACTTC. Its protein product is CASSQESSGSYEQYF.

This clone showed up just once. The chain is built from TRBV30 and TRBJ2-2, with TRBD2 identical over 10 bases. V shed 3 bases and J 6 bases; nucleotides not matched to a gene: 7. In germline, CDR1 is GTSNPN, CDR2 SVGIG (reference sequence). The CDR3 loop spans 15 amino acids. The CDR3 reads CAWRPSGRFSGELFF. CDR3 bases: TGTGCCTGGAGGCCTAGCGGGAGATTCTCCGGGGAGCTGTTTTTT.

The chain joins TRBV5-6 to TRBJ1-6, with 9 bases fitting TRBD1. CDR3 size: 16 residues. J was trimmed by 6 bases and V by 2 bases; bases with no gene match: 6. Germline V lookup: CDR1 SGHDT, CDR2 YYEEEE. The CDR3 is CASSLFQTGGNSPLHF. CDR3 nucleotide sequence: TGTGCCAGCAGCTTATTTCAGACAGGGGGTAATTCACCCCTCCACTTT.

V and J are TRBV9 and TRBJ2-4; possibly TRBD1 for D (6 bases). Germline V gene sequence: CDR1 SGDLS, CDR2 YYNGEE. The CDR3 is made up of 16 amino acids. With 4 bases removed from V and 0 bases from J, the gap between germline ends came to 14 bases. The CDR3 DNA reads TGTGCCAGCAGCCTAGGGCAGGGGTTAGCCAAAAACATTCAGTACTTC. Amino acids: CASSLGQGLAKNIQYF.

This chain uses TRBV5-6 with TRBJ1-4; weak D call: TRBD1 (6 bases). The V and J ends lost 4 bases and 3 bases respectively, with 16 bases between them. Germline CDR1 reads SGHDT; CDR2 reads YYEEEE. The CDR3 is 16 residues long. The CDR3 is CASSLKGSGANEKLFF. CDR3 DNA sequence: TGTGCCAGCAGCCTAAAAGGTTCAGGGGCTAATGAAAAACTGTTTTTT.

The rearrangement uses TRBV18 and TRBJ2-7; TRBD1 agrees at 8 bases. CDR3 length equals 15 residues. Germline values: CDR1 KGHSH, CDR2 LQKENI. Trimming took 6 bases from V and 5 from J; bases not matched to a gene: 12. As DNA, the CDR3 is TGTGCCAGCTCCCCTAGAGTGCAGGGGGCCCACGAGCAGTACTTC. Protein product: CASSPRVQGAHEQYF.

Turning to this clone: Other DNA variants within this sample encode the same CDR3. V gene TRBV7-8 combines with J gene TRBJ2-2; possibly TRBD1 for D (6 bases). Trimming shortened V by 9 bases and J by 8 bases, and 16 bases separated the two germline ends. The germline V gene has CDR1 SGHVS and CDR2 FQNEAQ. The CDR3 totals 13 residues. CDR3 loop: CASQGRTAGELFF. The DNA for the CDR3 is TGTGCCAGTCAGGGGAGAACGGCTGGGGAGCTGTTTTTT.

The rearrangement links TRBV14 to TRBJ2-7; 9 bases are shared with TRBD2. This CDR3 has 18 amino acids. Germline trimming cut 0 bases from V and 4 bases from J; bases unmatched to any gene: 13. Germline V gene data show CDR1 as SGHDN and CDR2 as FVKESK. The CDR3 coding sequence is TGTGCCAGCAGCCAAGATACTCGGCGCGGGAGGGCCGTGTACGAGCAGTACTTC. This gives the protein CASSQDTRRGRAVYEQYF.

This clone was seen just once. This sequence joins TRBV7-9 and TRBJ2-1; perhaps TRBD1 as D (6 bases). The V gene's germline CDR1 is SEHNR and CDR2 FQNEAQ (reference sequence). Trimming removed 1 base at V and 8 bases at J, with 15 bases between. The CDR3 is 15 amino acids. In DNA form, the CDR3 reads TGTGCCAGCAGCTTAGGGGGGCTGGGATTCTATGAGCAGTTCTTC. Amino acids: CASSLGGLGFYEQFF.

The chain couples TRBV7-9 to TRBJ2-3, with 7 bases aligning to TRBD1. Per the germline V gene, CDR1 is SEHNR and CDR2 is FQNEAQ (reference sequence). The V segment lost 4 bases and the J segment 1 base; nucleotides outside the gene matches: 2. This CDR3 spans 14 amino acids. CDR3 residues: CASSYGQGTDTQYF. The CDR3, as DNA: TGTGCCAGCAGCTATGGACAGGGCACAGATACGCAGTATTTT.

The V and J genes are TRBV7-9 and TRBJ1-1; 10 bases are a match to TRBD1. Germline lookup yields CDR1 SEHNR and CDR2 FQNEAQ (reference sequence). The trim removed 5 bases at V and 4 bases at J, leaving 19 bases unmatched. This CDR3 is built from 19 residues. This chain's CDR3 is CASSTNSRAWDRGRTEAFF. The CDR3 DNA sequence: TGTGCCAGCAGCACGAATTCTCGAGCGTGGGACAGGGGACGCACTGAAGCTTTCTTT.

CDR3 sequence: CASSSPGDNEQFF. The CDR3 coding sequence is TGTGCCAGCAGTTCCCCGGGGGACAATGAGCAGTTCTTC. The rearrangement joins TRBV27 to TRBJ2-1; D might be TRBD2 (6 bases). CDR1 and CDR2 from the germline V gene are MNHEY and SMNVEV (reference sequence). CDR3 length: 13 amino acids. V lost 4 bases to trimming and J lost 5 bases, with 9 bases between them.

The rearrangement joins TRBV2 to TRBJ1-1, with D possibly TRBD1 on 5 matching bases. The CDR3 sequence is 12 residues long. The V gene's germline CDR1 is SNHLY and CDR2 FYNNEI. V was shortened by 5 bases and J by 11 bases, with 15 bases between the two germline ends. The CDR3: CASSSRRGAAFF. The CDR3 nucleotides are TGTGCCAGCAGTAGTAGGAGGGGAGCGGCTTTCTTT.

The chain joins TRBV5-1 to TRBJ1-5; D not certain. Trimming pared 0 bases from V and 0 bases from J, leaving 10 bases between. The CDR3 length is 16 residues. CDR1 is SGHRS and CDR2 is YFSETQ in the germline V gene. CDR3 in amino acids: CASSLDSRDSNQPQHF. The CDR3 DNA follows: TGCGCCAGCAGCTTGGACAGCCGTGATAGCAATCAGCCCCAGCATTTT. Looking up the rest from reference TRBV5-1 and TRBJ1-5 gives the full variable domain: KAGVTQTPRYLIKTRGQQVTLSCSPISGHRSVSWYQQTPGQGLQFLFEYFSETQRNKGNFPGRFSGRQFSNSRSEMNVSTLELGDSALYLCASSLDSRDSNQPQHFGDGTRLSIL.

This clone appeared a few times. The V call is TRBV27, the J call TRBJ1-5, with D maybe TRBD1 (5 bases). Germline V CDR1 and CDR2: MNHEY, SMNVEV (reference sequence). V was cut by 4 bases and J by 6 bases, with 16 bases left in between. CDR3 length: 15 amino acids. DNA for the CDR3: TGTGCCAGCAGTTCCCGCGGGGCTTGGGGTCAGCCCCAGCATTTT. Translation: CASSSRGAWGQPQHF.

The chain employs TRBV18 and TRBJ1-2, with D hard to call. CDR3 length: 16 residues. The germline V gene encodes CDR1 KGHSH and CDR2 LQKENI. V shed 1 base and J shed 4 bases, with 16 bases lying between them. CDR3 in amino acids: CASSPQVEVYGYGYTF. The DNA of the CDR3 is TGTGCCAGCTCACCACAGGTGGAGGTTTATGGCTATGGCTACACCTTC.

V gene TRBV7-3 combines with J gene TRBJ2-3, with 7 bases aligning to TRBD1. V trimming: 2 bases; J trimming: 1 base; junction bases outside the gene matches: 6. Germline V lookup: CDR1 SGHTA, CDR2 FQGTGA. The CDR3 consists of 16 residues. DNA for the CDR3: TGTGCCAGCAGCTTATCTAGGGGGACAGGCACAGATACGCAGTATTTT. Its translation is CASSLSRGTGTDTQYF.

The rearrangement joins TRBV30 to TRBJ2-7, with a weak D call TRBD2 (6 bases). Germline CDR1 GTSNPN, CDR2 SVGIG (reference sequence). The CDR3 is made up of 12 amino acids. V lost 4 bases and J 4 bases, leaving 11 bases between the germline ends. As DNA, the CDR3 is TGTGCCTGGACTAAACTAGCTTACGAGCAGTACTTC. Translation: CAWTKLAYEQYF.

V and J are TRBV28 and TRBJ1-2; 9 bases are shared with TRBD1. Looked up from germline, CDR1 is MDHEN and CDR2 is SYDVKM. The junction had 11 bases not matched to a gene; V was cut back by 4 bases and J by 8 bases. CDR3 size: 15 residues. This CDR3 reads CASSSGGQGLGGYTF. The CDR3 DNA sequence: TGTGCCAGCAGTTCCGGGGGACAGGGTCTAGGCGGCTACACCTTC.

CDR3 protein: CASSLSAGASYEQYF. The CDR3 nucleotides read TGTGCCAGCAGCTTGTCTGCGGGAGCATCCTACGAGCAGTACTTC. V is TRBV5-4 and J is TRBJ2-7; 7 nucleotides align to TRBD2. This CDR3 comprises 15 residues. With 1 base clipped from V and 1 base from J, the junction kept 5 bases outside the gene matches. The V gene's germline CDR1 is SGHNT and CDR2 YYREEE (reference sequence).